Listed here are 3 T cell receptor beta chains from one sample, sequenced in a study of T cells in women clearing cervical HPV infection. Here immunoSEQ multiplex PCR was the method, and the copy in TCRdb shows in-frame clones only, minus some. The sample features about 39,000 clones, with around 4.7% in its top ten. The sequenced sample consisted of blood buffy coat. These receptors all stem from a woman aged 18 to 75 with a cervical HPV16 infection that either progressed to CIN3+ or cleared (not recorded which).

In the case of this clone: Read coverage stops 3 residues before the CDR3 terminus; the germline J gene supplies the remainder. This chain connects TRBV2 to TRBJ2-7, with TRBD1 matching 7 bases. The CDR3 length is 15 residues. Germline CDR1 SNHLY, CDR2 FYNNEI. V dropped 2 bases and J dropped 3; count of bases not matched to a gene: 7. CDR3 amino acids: CASSERGGLGYEQYF. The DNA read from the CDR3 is TGTGCCAGCAGTGAACGAGGGGGCCTAGGCTACGAG.

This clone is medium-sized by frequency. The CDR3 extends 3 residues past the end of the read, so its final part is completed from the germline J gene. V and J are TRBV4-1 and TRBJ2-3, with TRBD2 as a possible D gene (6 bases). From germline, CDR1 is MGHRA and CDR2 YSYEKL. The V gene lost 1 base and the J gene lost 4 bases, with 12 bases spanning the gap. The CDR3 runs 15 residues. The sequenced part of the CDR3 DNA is TGCGCCAGCAGCCAAGTCTCTTCGGGGGCAGATACG. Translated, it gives CASSQVSSGADT. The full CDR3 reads CASSQVSSGADTQYF.

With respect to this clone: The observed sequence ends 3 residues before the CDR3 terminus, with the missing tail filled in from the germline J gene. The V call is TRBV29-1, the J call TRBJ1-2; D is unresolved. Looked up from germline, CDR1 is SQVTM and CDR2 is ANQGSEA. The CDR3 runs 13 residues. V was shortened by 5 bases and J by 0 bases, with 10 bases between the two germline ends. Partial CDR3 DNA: TGCAGCGTTCGGCAGGAGCCTAACTATGGC. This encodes CSVRQEPNYG. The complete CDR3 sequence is CSVRQEPNYGYTF.